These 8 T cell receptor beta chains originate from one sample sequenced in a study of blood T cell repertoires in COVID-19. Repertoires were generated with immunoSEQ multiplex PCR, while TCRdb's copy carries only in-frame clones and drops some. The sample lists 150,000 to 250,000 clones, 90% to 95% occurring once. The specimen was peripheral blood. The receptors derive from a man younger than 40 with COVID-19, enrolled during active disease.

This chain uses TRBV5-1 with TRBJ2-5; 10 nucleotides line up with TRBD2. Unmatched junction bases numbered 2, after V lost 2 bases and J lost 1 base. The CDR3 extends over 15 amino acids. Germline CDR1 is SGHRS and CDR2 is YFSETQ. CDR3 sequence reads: CASSFGTSVQETQYF. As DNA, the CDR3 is TGCGCCAGCAGCTTTGGGACTAGCGTCCAAGAGACCCAGTACTTC.

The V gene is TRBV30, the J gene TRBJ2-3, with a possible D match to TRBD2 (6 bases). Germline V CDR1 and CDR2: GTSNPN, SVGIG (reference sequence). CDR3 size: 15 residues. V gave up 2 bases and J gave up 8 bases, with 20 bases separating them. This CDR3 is CAWSYGTGAGSTQYF. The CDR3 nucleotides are TGTGCCTGGAGTTACGGGACTGGGGCGGGGAGTACGCAGTATTTT.

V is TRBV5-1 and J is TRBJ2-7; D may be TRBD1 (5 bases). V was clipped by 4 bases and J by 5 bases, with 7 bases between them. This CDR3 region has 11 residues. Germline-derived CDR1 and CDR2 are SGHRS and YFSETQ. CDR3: CASSQGDEQYF. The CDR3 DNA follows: TGCGCCAGCAGCCAAGGGGACGAGCAGTACTTC.

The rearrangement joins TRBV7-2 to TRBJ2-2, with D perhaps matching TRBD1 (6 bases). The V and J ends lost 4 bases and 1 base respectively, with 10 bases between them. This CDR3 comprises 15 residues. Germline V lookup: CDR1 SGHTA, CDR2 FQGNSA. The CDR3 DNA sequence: TGTGCCAGCAGCTCCTTAGGGGGGAACACCGGGGAGCTGTTTTTT. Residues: CASSSLGGNTGELFF.

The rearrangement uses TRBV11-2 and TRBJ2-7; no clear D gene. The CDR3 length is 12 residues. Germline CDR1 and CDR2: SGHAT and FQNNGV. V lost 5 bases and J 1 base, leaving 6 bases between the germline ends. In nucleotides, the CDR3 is TGTGCCAGCAGCCCAGTTTCCTACGAGCAGTACTTC. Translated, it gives CASSPVSYEQYF.

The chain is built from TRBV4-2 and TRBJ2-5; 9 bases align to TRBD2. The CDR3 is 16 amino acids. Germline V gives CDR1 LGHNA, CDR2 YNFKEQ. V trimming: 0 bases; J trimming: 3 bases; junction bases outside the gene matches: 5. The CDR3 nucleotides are TGTGCCAGCAGCCAAGAATGGTTAGCGGGGGAAGAGACCCAGTACTTC. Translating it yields CASSQEWLAGEETQYF.

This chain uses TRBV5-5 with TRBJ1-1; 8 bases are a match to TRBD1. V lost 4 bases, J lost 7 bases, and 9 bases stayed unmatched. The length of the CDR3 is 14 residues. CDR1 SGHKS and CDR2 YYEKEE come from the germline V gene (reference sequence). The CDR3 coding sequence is TGTGCCAGCAGCAATACCAGGGGGCTGAGTGAAGCTTTCTTT. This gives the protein CASSNTRGLSEAFF.

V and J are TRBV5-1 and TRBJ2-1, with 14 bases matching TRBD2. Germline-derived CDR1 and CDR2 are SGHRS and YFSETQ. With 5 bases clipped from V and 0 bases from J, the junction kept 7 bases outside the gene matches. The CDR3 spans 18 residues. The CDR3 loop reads CASSLPGTSGSSYNEQFF. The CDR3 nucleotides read TGCGCCAGCAGTCTACCCGGGACTAGCGGGAGCTCCTACAATGAGCAGTTCTTC. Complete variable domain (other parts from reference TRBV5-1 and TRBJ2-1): KAGVTQTPRYLIKTRGQQVTLSCSPISGHRSVSWYQQTPGQGLQFLFEYFSETQRNKGNFPGRFSGRQFSNSRSEMNVSTLELGDSALYLCASSLPGTSGSSYNEQFFGPGTRLTVL.